These 31 T cell receptor beta chains were sequenced from one sample in a study of blood T cell repertoires in COVID-19. Assay used: immunoSEQ multiplex PCR; TCRdb lists only in-frame clones, some missing. The data contain 250,000 or so clones, around 90% of them singletons. Sequences were obtained from peripheral blood. The receptors were sampled from a woman in her fifties or sixties with COVID-19, enrolled during active disease.

The chain recombines TRBV5-1 with TRBJ2-7, with 9 bases matching TRBD2. Trimming at V came to 0 bases and at J to 9 bases, leaving 10 bases not matched to a gene. CDR1 and CDR2 (germline): SGHRS, YFSETQ. This CDR3 is 15 amino acids long. The CDR3, as DNA: TGCGCCAGCAGCTTGGAGTGGGGGACTAGCTCAGGGCAGTACTTC. Translating it yields CASSLEWGTSSGQYF. The complete variable domain, with remaining parts taken from reference TRBV5-1 and TRBJ2-7, reads KAGVTQTPRYLIKTRGQQVTLSCSPISGHRSVSWYQQTPGQGLQFLFEYFSETQRNKGNFPGRFSGRQFSNSRSEMNVSTLELGDSALYLCASSLEWGTSSGQYFGPGTRLTVT.

The chain joins TRBV2 to TRBJ2-7; D is perhaps TRBD2 (6 bases). CDR3 length: 15 residues. The germline V gene has CDR1 SNHLY and CDR2 FYNNEI. Trimming left V 5 bases short and J 1 base short, with 15 bases between. The CDR3 sequence is CASSSVWEESYEQYF. CDR3 nucleotide sequence: TGTGCCAGCAGTTCAGTTTGGGAGGAATCCTACGAGCAGTACTTC.

The V and J genes are TRBV10-3 and TRBJ1-1, with D unresolved. With 5 bases removed from V and 1 base from J, the gap between germline ends came to 11 bases. Per the germline V gene, CDR1 is ENHRY and CDR2 is SYGVKD. The CDR3 consists of 14 residues. The CDR3 sequence is CAISYKAGNTEAFF. The CDR3 DNA is TGTGCCATCAGTTATAAGGCGGGGAACACTGAAGCTTTCTTT.

The J gene is TRBJ2-2, the V gene TRBV18; D is perhaps TRBD1 (6 bases). The V gene's germline CDR1 is KGHSH and CDR2 LQKENI. Between the trimmed V and J ends, which lost 8 bases and 4 bases, there was a span of 8 bases. The CDR3 sequence is 12 residues long. This CDR3 is CASEGGTGELFF. The CDR3 DNA reads TGTGCCAGCGAAGGGGGCACCGGGGAGCTGTTTTTT.

The J gene is TRBJ1-2, the V gene TRBV18; TRBD1 aligns across 7 bases. V trimming: 3 bases; J trimming: 3 bases; junction bases outside the gene matches: 1. CDR1 and CDR2 (germline): KGHSH, LQKENI. The CDR3 contains 13 residues. The CDR3 protein is CASSPQGDYGYTF. The CDR3 nucleotides read TGTGCCAGCTCACCTCAGGGGGACTATGGCTACACCTTC.

This chain links TRBV7-9 with TRBJ2-1; TRBD1 agrees at 8 bases. The CDR3 covers 17 residues. CDR1 SEHNR and CDR2 FQNEAQ come from the germline V gene (reference sequence). V dropped 0 bases and J dropped 7; count of bases not matched to a gene: 11. CDR3 region: CASSLALTGAHGNEQFF. CDR3 DNA: TGTGCCAGCAGCTTAGCGTTGACAGGGGCCCACGGGAATGAGCAGTTCTTC.

With respect to this clone: At one of its ends the junction is not consistent with the germline gene, which may arise from a read error. The chain has TRBV7-7 and TRBJ1-3, with TRBD1 as a possible D gene (6 bases). This CDR3 has 16 residues. The V gene's germline CDR1 is SSHAT and CDR2 FNYEAQ (reference sequence). The CDR3 sequence: CASSPSPDSSGNTIYF. The CDR3 coding sequence is TGTGCTAGCAGCCCGTCTCCGGACAGCTCTGGAAACACCATATATTTT.

The rearrangement uses TRBV2 and TRBJ2-2, with D perhaps TRBD2 (7 bases). The CDR3 totals 13 residues. V was pared by 11 bases and J by 5 bases, with 15 bases between. CDR1 is SNHLY, CDR2 FYNNEI, per germline. Here the CDR3 reads CAYKGGGTGELFF. CDR3 coding DNA: TGTGCCTATAAGGGAGGGGGGACCGGGGAGCTGTTTTTT.

The CDR3 reads CASSHQTGLGTQYF. CDR3 nucleotide sequence: TGTGCCAGCAGCCACCAAACAGGGCTTGGGACCCAGTACTTC. This chain uses TRBV14 with TRBJ2-5; TRBD1 might be the D (6 bases). CDR1 is SGHDN and CDR2 is FVKESK in the germline V gene. V was clipped by 3 bases and J by 7 bases, with 15 bases between them. The CDR3 is 14 residues long.

This clone was seen a handful of times. The chain recombines TRBV18 with TRBJ2-7, with TRBD1 matching over 7 bases. The J segment lost 2 bases and the V segment lost 6 bases, leaving 7 bases of the junction unmatched. The germline gives CDR1 KGHSH, CDR2 LQKENI. This CDR3 contains 14 residues. The CDR3 coding sequence is TGTGCCAGCTCCTCAGCCGGGACAGCCTACGAGCAGTACTTC. Amino acid sequence: CASSSAGTAYEQYF.

This chain joins TRBV5-1 and TRBJ2-5, with a possible D match to TRBD2 (5 bases). Looked up from germline, CDR1 is SGHRS and CDR2 is YFSETQ. The CDR3 runs to 17 residues. V gave up 1 base and J gave up 2 bases, with 18 bases separating them. The CDR3 reads CASSLTVQITGQETQYF. The CDR3 DNA is TGCGCCAGCAGCTTGACCGTACAGATAACGGGGCAAGAGACCCAGTACTTC.

This clone turned up a few times. The rearrangement links TRBV30 to TRBJ1-1; D gene unclear. The length of the CDR3 is 13 residues. The V gene's germline CDR1 is GTSNPN and CDR2 SVGIG (reference sequence). In DNA, the CDR3 is TGTGCGGGAAGGAGGTTCTCCAACACTGAAGCTTTCTTT. Its protein product is CAGRRFSNTEAFF.

The chain links TRBV4-3 to TRBJ1-5; perhaps TRBD1 as D (5 bases). This CDR3 spans 18 amino acids. Germline V gene data show CDR1 as LGHNA and CDR2 as YSLEER. Between the trimmed V and J ends, which lost 2 bases and 6 bases, there was a span of 23 bases. The CDR3 DNA follows: TGCGCCAGCAGCCAATCTCACGCGGAAGGGGCCACGACTCAGCCCCAGCATTTT. Its protein is CASSQSHAEGATTQPQHF.

The chain recombines TRBV6-6 with TRBJ2-7, with 7 bases identical to TRBD1. The germline V gene has CDR1 MNHNY and CDR2 SVGAGI (reference sequence). V lost 6 bases and J lost 1; bases outside the gene matches: 3. This CDR3 spans 13 amino acids. Here the CDR3 reads CASSRQGSYEQYF. In DNA form, the CDR3 reads TGTGCCAGCAGCCGACAGGGTTCCTACGAGCAGTACTTC.

The chain's CDR3 is CASSMAKVDTQYF. CDR3 DNA sequence: TGTGCCAGTAGTATGGCCAAAGTGGATACGCAGTATTTT. The rearrangement links TRBV19 to TRBJ2-3; D not certain. Germline values: CDR1 LNHDA, CDR2 SQIVND (reference sequence). Trimming stripped 3 bases from V and 6 bases from J, with 10 bases between. This CDR3 region has 13 residues.

The chain joins TRBV4-2 to TRBJ2-2, with TRBD2 matching 12 bases. Germline values: CDR1 LGHNA, CDR2 YNFKEQ. With V trimmed by 2 bases and J by 7 bases, 8 bases remained unmatched. The CDR3 contains 17 residues. CDR3 sequence (DNA): TGTGCCAGCAGCCAATACCTAGCGGGGGGGCAAGGCGGGGAGCTGTTTTTT. Residues: CASSQYLAGGQGGELFF.

This rearrangement joins TRBV5-1 to TRBJ2-5; 13 positions agree with TRBD2. The CDR3 has 15 amino acids. Germline trimming cut 4 bases from V and 10 bases from J; bases unmatched to any gene: 10. Looked up from germline, CDR1 is SGHRS and CDR2 is YFSETQ. DNA for the CDR3: TGCGCCAGCAGCCCCGATGGGACTAGCGGGGTGGTCCAGTACTTC. Translation gives CASSPDGTSGVVQYF.

This CDR3 reads CASRVNWNYEAFF. CDR3 DNA: TGTGCCAGCAGGGTCAACTGGAACTATGAAGCTTTCTTT. The V call is TRBV27, the J call TRBJ1-1; no definite D call. Trimming removed 6 bases from V and 7 bases from J, with 15 bases in between. The CDR3 is 13 residues long. CDR1 and CDR2 from the germline V gene are MNHEY and SMNVEV (reference sequence).

The chain joins TRBV4-3 to TRBJ2-7, with D perhaps matching TRBD1 (8 bases). Germline CDR1 and CDR2: LGHNA and YSLEER. Trimming removed 0 bases from V and 4 bases from J, with 13 bases in between. The CDR3 runs 15 residues. The CDR3 region is CASSQENRGGYEQYF. CDR3 nucleotide sequence: TGCGCCAGCAGCCAAGAGAACAGGGGGGGATACGAGCAGTACTTC.

J is TRBJ2-7 and V is TRBV27; TRBD1 aligns across 7 bases. J lost 4 bases, V lost 6 bases, and 3 bases had no gene match. From germline, CDR1 is MNHEY and CDR2 SMNVEV (reference sequence). The CDR3 consists of 12 residues. CDR3 protein: CASSPDRYEQYF. The DNA for the CDR3 is TGTGCCAGCAGCCCGGACAGGTACGAGCAGTACTTC.

In the case of this clone: Compared with germline, one end of the junction differs, possibly owing to a read error. The rearrangement links TRBV6-2 or TRBV6-3 to TRBJ1-2; D gene uncertain. Per the germline V gene, CDR1 is MNHEY and CDR2 is SVGEGT. CDR3 size: 15 residues. CDR3 loop: CASSYLGREYYGYTF. The CDR3 DNA follows: TGTGCCAGCAGCTACTTAGGGAGGGAATACTATGGCTACACCTTC.

The chain combines TRBV7-3 with TRBJ2-5; a possible D gene is TRBD2 (7 bases). CDR1 and CDR2 (germline): SGHTA, FQGTGA. The CDR3 is 14 residues long. Trimming left V 5 bases short and J 5 bases short, with 15 bases between. This CDR3 reads CASSKRGGWETQYF. The CDR3 DNA follows: TGTGCCAGCAGCAAAAGGGGGGGCTGGGAGACCCAGTACTTC.

The J gene is TRBJ1-1, the V gene TRBV19; no firm D call. V lost 4 bases and J 1 base, leaving 7 bases between the germline ends. The CDR3 contains 13 residues. CDR1 LNHDA and CDR2 SQIVND come from the germline V gene (reference sequence). CDR3 nucleotide sequence: TGTGCCAGTAGTACCGTTAGGAACACTGAAGCTTTCTTT. It codes for CASSTVRNTEAFF.

The chain combines TRBV7-3 with TRBJ2-3; possibly TRBD2 for D (5 bases). The CDR3 sequence is 15 residues long. Per the germline V gene, CDR1 is SGHTA and CDR2 is FQGTGA. V was clipped by 1 base and J by 4 bases, with 12 bases between them. CDR3 amino acids: CASSLSSARADTQYF. The CDR3 DNA reads as TGTGCCAGCAGCTTAAGCTCCGCGCGGGCAGATACGCAGTATTTT.

The chain is built from TRBV5-1 and TRBJ1-6; 7 bases are shared with TRBD1. CDR3 length: 15 amino acids. In germline, CDR1 is SGHRS, CDR2 YFSETQ. Trimming removed 0 bases from V and 7 bases from J; junction bases left unmatched: 4. For the CDR3, the DNA is TGCGCCAGCAGCTTGGGAACACAGGGGAATTCACCCCTCCACTTT. Translating it yields CASSLGTQGNSPLHF. Together with reference TRBV5-1 and TRBJ1-6, the CDR3 gives the full variable domain: KAGVTQTPRYLIKTRGQQVTLSCSPISGHRSVSWYQQTPGQGLQFLFEYFSETQRNKGNFPGRFSGRQFSNSRSEMNVSTLELGDSALYLCASSLGTQGNSPLHFGNGTRLTVT.

As to this clone: The same CDR3 is also encoded by other DNA sequences in this sample. This chain uses TRBV7-2 with TRBJ1-2; 7 nucleotides align to TRBD1. J lost 7 bases, V lost 7 bases, and 9 bases had no gene match. The CDR3 is 13 amino acids. Germline V gene lookup returns CDR1 SGHTA and CDR2 FQGNSA. CDR3 DNA: TGTGCCAGCAACCGACAGGGCGAGGGTGGCTACACCTTC. Translating it yields CASNRQGEGGYTF.

The V gene is TRBV29-1, the J gene TRBJ1-1; the D is unclear. The germline gives CDR1 SQVTM, CDR2 ANQGSEA. The V gene lost 3 bases and the J gene lost 4 bases, with 9 bases spanning the gap. CDR3 size: 12 residues. Here the CDR3 reads CSVDAGSTEAFF. The CDR3, as DNA: TGCAGCGTTGATGCCGGGAGCACTGAAGCTTTCTTT.

This chain joins TRBV30 and TRBJ1-4; 7 bases fit TRBD1. The CDR3 consists of 16 residues. Germline V gene data show CDR1 as GTSNPN and CDR2 as SVGIG (reference sequence). With 2 bases clipped from V and 2 bases from J, the junction kept 8 bases outside the gene matches. As DNA, the CDR3 is TGTGCCTGGAGTACCCCACAGGGGTTCACTAATGAAAAACTGTTTTTT. Its protein product is CAWSTPQGFTNEKLFF.

The V gene is TRBV27, the J gene TRBJ1-5; 9 bases match TRBD1. The CDR3 spans 16 residues. Trimming took 5 bases from V and 7 from J; bases not matched to a gene: 12. Germline loops: CDR1 MNHEY, CDR2 SMNVEV (reference sequence). The CDR3 protein is CASSPWTGEDRQPQHF. The DNA for the CDR3 is TGTGCCAGCAGTCCCTGGACAGGGGAAGACCGGCAGCCCCAGCATTTT.

The V call is TRBV5-1, the J call TRBJ2-1; tentative D call: TRBD1 (6 bases). The CDR3 totals 13 residues. Trimming shortened V by 0 bases and J by 6 bases, and 7 bases separated the two germline ends. CDR1 is SGHRS and CDR2 is YFSETQ in the germline V gene. The CDR3 region is CASSLADSNEQFF. In nucleotides, the CDR3 is TGCGCCAGCAGCTTGGCGGACAGCAATGAGCAGTTCTTC.

The V call is TRBV5-5, the J call TRBJ2-3; 7 nucleotides line up with TRBD1. The CDR3 consists of 15 residues. V lost 4 bases and J lost 2; bases outside the gene matches: 7. Germline lookup yields CDR1 SGHKS and CDR2 YYEKEE (reference sequence). CDR3 residues: CASSGRQGDTDTQYF. For the CDR3, the DNA is TGTGCCAGCAGCGGAAGACAGGGAGACACAGATACGCAGTATTTT.